This T cell receptor (beta chain) originates from a study of control samples from healthy donors and cancer patients. Produced via immunoSEQ multiplex PCR; TCRdb's table is partial and in-frame only. The sample lists 85,000 to 110,000 clones, more than 85% occurring once. The sample consisted of PBMCs. The source is a man between 60 and 70 years old with lung cancer.

This CDR3 reads CASSPQGGTEAFF. CDR3 nucleotides: TGTGCCAGCAGCCCCCAGGGGGGGACTGAAGCTTTCTTT. V is TRBV7-9 and J is TRBJ1-1; TRBD1 matches at 7 bases. V gave up 5 bases and J gave up 5 bases; unmatched junction bases: 5. In germline, CDR1 is SEHNR, CDR2 FQNEAQ (reference sequence). This CDR3 spans 13 amino acids.